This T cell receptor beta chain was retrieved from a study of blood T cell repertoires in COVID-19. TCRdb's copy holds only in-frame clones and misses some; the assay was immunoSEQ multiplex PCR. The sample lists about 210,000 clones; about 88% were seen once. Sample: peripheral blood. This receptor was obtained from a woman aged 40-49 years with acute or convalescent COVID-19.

CDR3 DNA sequence: TGTGCCAGCACCGCTCACAGGGGACGCTACACCTTC. Protein: CASTAHRGRYTF. This chain connects TRBV2 to TRBJ1-2; 7 nucleotides match TRBD1. The V gene end was trimmed by 7 bases and the J gene end by 9 bases; junction bases not matched to a gene: 8. The length of the CDR3 is 12 residues. Germline CDR1 is SNHLY and CDR2 is FYNNEI.